This TCR beta chain stems from a study of tumor and adjacent non-tumor tissue in lung cancer. Study details: The patients, approximately 9 men and 5 women, were roughly 30 to 76 with stage I to III disease.

This clonotype showed up many times. Antigen unknown. No cell sorting was done before RNA was extracted from the tissue. The library came from three nested PCR rounds adapted from ARM-PCR protocols. TCRdb analysed the multiplex PCR reads with MiXCR anew, one entry per CDR3 protein. The data hold just over 200,000 distinct CDR3 sequences, with approximately 74% observed a single time. Broader study findings: Tumor TCR diversity, when higher, was linked to shorter survival. Tumor repertoires had a smaller top 100 clone share than normal lung.

The receptor was isolated from a man in his 60s with non-small cell lung cancer. The sequencing sample was made of lung tumor tissue.

The CDR3 coding sequence is TGTGCCAGCAGTACTACACGGACAGGTGGCTACACCTTC. This gives the protein CASSTTRTGGYTF. The V gene is TRBV6-5, the J gene TRBJ1-2, with 7 bases matching TRBD1. From germline, CDR1 is MNHEY and CDR2 SVGAGI. Unmatched junction bases numbered 7, after V lost 5 bases and J lost 7 bases. This CDR3 has 13 residues.